This T cell receptor (beta chain) was sequenced during a study of PD-L1 blockade in urothelial cancer. This sample's time point: pretreatment peripheral blood. The CDR3 is 13 residues long. Trimming shortened V by 4 bases and J by 0 bases, and 5 bases separated the two germline ends. In germline, CDR1 is SGHKS, CDR2 YYEKEE (reference sequence). Sequencing used immunoSEQ multiplex PCR; TCRdb keeps in-frame clones, though not all of them. This sample has about 39,000 clones, with approximately 91% found just once. V gene TRBV5-5 combines with J gene TRBJ2-1; D gene unclear. This sequence originates from a woman in her sixties with urothelial cancer. Here the sequenced sample was PBMCs, taken around atezolizumab (anti-PD-L1) treatment. The CDR3 DNA reads TGTGCCAGCAGCCTTTACTCCTACAATGAGCAGTTCTTC. This encodes CASSLYSYNEQFF.